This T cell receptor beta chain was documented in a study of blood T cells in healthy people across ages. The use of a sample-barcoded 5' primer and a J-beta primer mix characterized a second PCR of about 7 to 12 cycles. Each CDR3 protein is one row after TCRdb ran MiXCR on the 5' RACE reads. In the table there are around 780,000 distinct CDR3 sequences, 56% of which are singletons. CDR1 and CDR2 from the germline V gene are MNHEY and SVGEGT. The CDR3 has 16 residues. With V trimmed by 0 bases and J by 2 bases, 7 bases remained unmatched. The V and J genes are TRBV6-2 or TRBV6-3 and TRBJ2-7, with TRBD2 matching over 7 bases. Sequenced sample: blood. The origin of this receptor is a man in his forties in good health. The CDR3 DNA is TGTGCCAGCAGTTACTCAAAGGGACTACTTACCTACGAGCAGTACTTC. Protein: CASSYSKGLLTYEQYF.